What follows are 15 T cell receptor beta chains derived from one specimen sequenced in a study of T cell responses to AZD1222 COVID-19 vaccine. Here immunoSEQ multiplex PCR was the method, and the copy in TCRdb shows in-frame clones only, minus some. Among approximately 100,000 clones listed, about 89% were seen once. Sequences were derived from peripheral blood, sampled 28 days after the second AZD1222 dose. Receptors were obtained from an adult who received the AZD1222 COVID-19 vaccine.

The V and J genes are TRBV29-1 and TRBJ2-2; D ambiguous. V was clipped by 4 bases and J by 1 base, with 7 bases between them. This CDR3 contains 13 residues. CDR1 is SQVTM and CDR2 is ANQGSEA in the germline V gene. The CDR3 loop is CSVAPQNTGELFF. The CDR3, as DNA: TGCAGCGTTGCCCCCCAGAACACCGGGGAGCTGTTTTTT.

This clone was detected only once. V gene TRBV5-6 combines with J gene TRBJ1-5; D is perhaps TRBD1 (6 bases). Germline CDR1 SGHDT, CDR2 YYEEEE. There are 15 residues in the CDR3. The ends were cut back, 3 bases at V and 6 bases at J, with 16 bases in the middle. In DNA form, the CDR3 reads TGTGCCAGCAGCTCTCGGGACAACTTAATTCAGCCCCAGCATTTT. Its protein is CASSSRDNLIQPQHF.

The genes are TRBV6-5 and TRBJ1-2; TRBD1 aligns across 8 bases. Unmatched junction bases numbered 7, after V lost 8 bases and J lost 8 bases. Per the germline V gene, CDR1 is MNHEY and CDR2 is SVGAGI. CDR3 length: 12 amino acids. As DNA, the CDR3 is TGTGCCAGCGGGTCAGGGGGCCCGGGCTACACCTTC. As protein: CASGSGGPGYTF.

The chain joins TRBV19 to TRBJ2-7; D is tentatively TRBD1 or TRBD2 (5 bases each). The CDR3 totals 16 residues. V lost 2 bases and J 2 bases, leaving 16 bases between the germline ends. The germline V gene has CDR1 LNHDA and CDR2 SQIVND (reference sequence). The CDR3 sequence is CASSIIGAGSTYEQYF. The CDR3 DNA sequence: TGTGCCAGTAGTATAATTGGGGCGGGCAGTACCTACGAGCAGTACTTC. Full variable domain (rest looked up from reference TRBV19 and TRBJ2-7): DGGITQSPKYLFRKEGQNVTLSCEQNLNHDAMYWYRQDPGQGLRLIYYSQIVNDFQKGDIAEGYSVSREKKESFPLTVTSAQKNPTAFYLCASSIIGAGSTYEQYFGPGTRLTVT.

The chain is built from TRBV18 and TRBJ2-7; D is possibly TRBD1 (5 bases). Germline CDR1 KGHSH, CDR2 LQKENI. The germline V and J ends were trimmed by 1 base and 3 bases, with 7 bases remaining between them. The CDR3 is 13 residues long. This chain's CDR3 is CASSPQGNYEQYF. CDR3 coding DNA: TGTGCCAGCTCACCACAGGGGAACTACGAGCAGTACTTC. Supplemented by reference TRBV18 and TRBJ2-7, the full variable domain reads NAGVMQNPRHLVRRRGQEARLRCSPMKGHSHVYWYRQLPEEGLKFMVYLQKENIIDESGMPKERFSAEFPKEGPSILRIQQVVRGDSAAYFCASSPQGNYEQYFGPGTRLTVT.

V is TRBV2 and J is TRBJ2-3, with D unresolved. There are 14 residues in the CDR3. V lost 2 bases and J lost 0, with 6 bases in between. Germline CDR1 and CDR2: SNHLY and FYNNEI. The CDR3 coding sequence is TGTGCCAGCAGTGAACTAACTAGCACAGATACGCAGTATTTT. Its translation: CASSELTSTDTQYF.

This chain joins TRBV19 and TRBJ1-3; D is unresolved. From germline, CDR1 is LNHDA and CDR2 SQIVND (reference sequence). The CDR3 extends over 14 amino acids. V was pared by 4 bases and J by 6 bases, with 13 bases between. CDR3 protein: CASSTSSLANTIYF. The CDR3 DNA follows: TGTGCCAGTAGTACCTCAAGTTTGGCAAACACCATATATTTT.

This chain connects TRBV6-1 to TRBJ2-5, with a weak D call TRBD2 (6 bases). The CDR3 is 16 residues long. V was clipped by 1 base and J by 5 bases, with 17 bases between them. CDR1 and CDR2 from the germline V gene are MNHNS and SASEGT. This chain's CDR3 is CASSEEIRGLRETQYF. The CDR3 nucleotides are TGTGCCAGCAGTGAAGAAATTCGGGGGTTGAGGGAGACCCAGTACTTC.

Only one count was recorded for this clone. This chain uses TRBV6-6 with TRBJ2-4; tentatively, D is TRBD1 or TRBD2 (5 bases each). The CDR3 spans 15 residues. Germline CDR1 is MNHNY and CDR2 is SVGAGI (reference sequence). Trimming took 0 bases from V and 7 from J, leaving 13 bases between them. The CDR3 nucleotides are TGTGCCAGCAGTTACTCGCCCACGGGACGGAACATTCAGTACTTC. Protein product: CASSYSPTGRNIQYF.

This rearrangement joins TRBV5-6 to TRBJ2-5; 9 nucleotides align to TRBD1. The CDR3 length is 14 residues. Germline loops: CDR1 SGHDT, CDR2 YYEEEE. J lost 5 bases, V lost 1 base, and 3 bases had no gene match. In nucleotides, the CDR3 is TGTGCCAGCAGCTTGACAGGGGGCAAGGAGACCCAGTACTTC. This gives the protein CASSLTGGKETQYF. The variable domain in full, completed from reference TRBV5-6 and TRBJ2-5, reads DAGVTQSPTHLIKTRGQQVTLRCSPKSGHDTVSWYQQALGQGPQFIFQYYEEEERQRGNFPDRFSGHQFPNYSSELNVNALLLGDSALYLCASSLTGGKETQYFGPGTRLLVL.

This sequence joins TRBV6-2 or TRBV6-3 and TRBJ2-2; the match to TRBD2 covers 10 bases. After removal of 2 bases from V and 7 bases from J, the junction contained 7 bases not matched to a gene. There are 16 residues in the CDR3. The V gene's germline CDR1 is MNHEY and CDR2 SVGEGT. CDR3 nucleotide sequence: TGTGCCAGCAGTTACCAAAGCGGGGGGGCAGGCGGGGAGCTGTTTTTT. This sequence encodes CASSYQSGGAGGELFF.

This chain uses TRBV21-1 with TRBJ2-4; the DNA was not used to check the table's D call, TRBD1. TRBV21-1 is marked as a pseudogene. This CDR3 has 15 residues. The CDR3, as DNA: TGTGCCAGCAGCAAAGCACAGGTGGCCAAAAACATTCAGTACTTC. This sequence encodes CASSKAQVAKNIQYF.

The gene calls are TRBV18 and TRBJ1-6; D unclear. Germline assignment: CDR1 KGHSH and CDR2 LQKENI. The CDR3 has 15 residues. V lost 3 bases to trimming and J lost 4 bases, with 10 bases between them. DNA of the CDR3: TGTGCCAGCTCACCGCACCGGGGTTATAATTCACCCCTCCACTTT. The encoded protein is CASSPHRGYNSPLHF.

The rearrangement uses TRBV3-1 (or the pseudogene TRBV3-2) and TRBJ2-5; the match to TRBD2 covers 11 bases. J gave up 4 bases and V 1 base, and 5 bases lay outside the gene matches. Per the germline V gene, CDR1 is LGHDT and CDR2 is YNNKEL (reference sequence). This CDR3 comprises 16 residues. CDR3: CASSQGGLAVPETQYF. In DNA, the CDR3 is TGTGCCAGCAGCCAAGGGGGACTAGCGGTTCCAGAGACCCAGTACTTC.

This clone came up a few times. The genes are TRBV10-1 and TRBJ1-2; D possibly corresponds to TRBD1 (6 bases). V gave up 2 bases and J gave up 8 bases, with 12 bases separating them. Germline lookup yields CDR1 WNHNN and CDR2 SYGVQD (reference sequence). The CDR3 runs to 13 residues. DNA of the CDR3: TGCGCCAGCAGTGAGAGACAGGATGGGGGCTACACCTTC. Its protein is CASSERQDGGYTF.